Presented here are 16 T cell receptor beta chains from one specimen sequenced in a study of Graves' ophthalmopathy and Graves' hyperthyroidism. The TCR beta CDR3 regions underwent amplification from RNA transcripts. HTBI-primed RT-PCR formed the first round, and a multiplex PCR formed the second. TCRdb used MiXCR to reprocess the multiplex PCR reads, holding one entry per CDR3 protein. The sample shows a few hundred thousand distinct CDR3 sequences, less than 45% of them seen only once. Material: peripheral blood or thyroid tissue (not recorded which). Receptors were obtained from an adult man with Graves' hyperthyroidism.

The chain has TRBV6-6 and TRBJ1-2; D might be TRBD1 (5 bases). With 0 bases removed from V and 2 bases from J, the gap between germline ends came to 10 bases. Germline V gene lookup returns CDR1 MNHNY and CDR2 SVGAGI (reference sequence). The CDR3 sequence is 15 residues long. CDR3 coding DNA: TGTGCCAGCAGTTACTCGCTTCGGGGGAACTATGGCTACACCTTC. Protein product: CASSYSLRGNYGYTF.

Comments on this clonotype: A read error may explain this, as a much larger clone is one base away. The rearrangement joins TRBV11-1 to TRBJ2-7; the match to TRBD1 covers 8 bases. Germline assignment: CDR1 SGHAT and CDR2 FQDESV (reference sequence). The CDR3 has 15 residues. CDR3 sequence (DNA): TGTACCAGCAGCCAGGACGGACAGGGTGCCTACGAGCAGTACTTC. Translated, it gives CTSSQDGQGAYEQYF. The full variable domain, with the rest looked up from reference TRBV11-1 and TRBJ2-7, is EAEVAQSPRYKITEKSQAVAFWCDPISGHATLYWYRQILGQGPELLVQFQDESVVDDSQLPKDRFSAERLKGVDSTLKIQPAELGDSAMYLCTSSQDGQGAYEQYFGPGTRLTVT.

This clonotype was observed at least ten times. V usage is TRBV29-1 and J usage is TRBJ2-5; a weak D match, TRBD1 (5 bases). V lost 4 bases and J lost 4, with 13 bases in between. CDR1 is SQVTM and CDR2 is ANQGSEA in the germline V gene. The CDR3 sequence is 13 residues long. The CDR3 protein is CSVGKGPGETQYF. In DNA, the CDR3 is TGCAGCGTTGGCAAGGGGCCAGGAGAGACCCAGTACTTC. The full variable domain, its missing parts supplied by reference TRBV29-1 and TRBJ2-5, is SAVISQKPSRDICQRGTSLTIQCQVDSQVTMMFWYRQQPGQSLTLIATANQGSEATYESGFVIDKFPISRPNLTFSTLTVSNMSPEDSSIYLCSVGKGPGETQYFGPGTRLLVL.

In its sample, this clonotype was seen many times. The CDR3 protein is CASSLEGLDFYHTPYEQYF. The CDR3 coding sequence is TGTGCCAGCAGCTTAGAAGGACTAGACTTCTACCATACTCCCTACGAGCAGTACTTC. The chain carries TRBV7-8 and TRBJ2-7; TRBD2 matches 7 bases. With 1 base clipped from V and 2 bases from J, the junction kept 17 bases outside the gene matches. The CDR3 sequence is 19 residues long. CDR1 is SGHVS and CDR2 is FQNEAQ in the germline V gene.

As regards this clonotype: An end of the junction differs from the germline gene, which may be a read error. The CDR3 region has the DNA TGCGCCAGCAGAAGCGGGGGGGCCTCAGATACGCAGTATTTT. Encoded protein: CASRSGGASDTQYF. The J gene is TRBJ2-3, the V gene TRBV28, with 10 bases aligning to TRBD2. Germline loops: CDR1 MDHEN, CDR2 SYDVKM. The length of the CDR3 is 14 residues.

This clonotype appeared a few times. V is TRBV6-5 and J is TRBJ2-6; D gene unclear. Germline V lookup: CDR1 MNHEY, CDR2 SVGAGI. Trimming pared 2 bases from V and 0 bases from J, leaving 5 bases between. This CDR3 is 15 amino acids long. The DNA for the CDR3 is TGTGCCAGCAGTTACGAGAGCTCTGGGGCCAACGTCCTGACTTTC. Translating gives CASSYESSGANVLTF.

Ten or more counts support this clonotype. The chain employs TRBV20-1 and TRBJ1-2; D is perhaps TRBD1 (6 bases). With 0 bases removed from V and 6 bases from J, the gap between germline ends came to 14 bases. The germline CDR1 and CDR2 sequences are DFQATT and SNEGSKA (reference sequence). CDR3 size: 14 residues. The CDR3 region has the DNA TGCAGTGCTAGAGATAGGGGGGGTCGTGATGGCTACACCTTC. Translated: CSARDRGGRDGYTF.

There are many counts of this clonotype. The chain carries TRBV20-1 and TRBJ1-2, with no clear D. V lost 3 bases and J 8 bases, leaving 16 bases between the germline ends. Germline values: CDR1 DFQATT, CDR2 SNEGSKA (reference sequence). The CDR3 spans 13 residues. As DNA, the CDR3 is TGCAGTGCTAGTGATGGAGGGTTGGAGGGCTACACCTTC. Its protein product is CSASDGGLEGYTF.

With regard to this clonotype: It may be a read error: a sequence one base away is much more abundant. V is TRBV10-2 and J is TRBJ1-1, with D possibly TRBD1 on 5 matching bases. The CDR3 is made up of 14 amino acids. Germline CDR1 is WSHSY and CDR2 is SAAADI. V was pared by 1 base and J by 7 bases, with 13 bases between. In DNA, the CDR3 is TGCGCCAGCAGTGAGTATATCAGAGGGGATGAAGCTTTCTTT. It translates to CASSEYIRGDEAFF.

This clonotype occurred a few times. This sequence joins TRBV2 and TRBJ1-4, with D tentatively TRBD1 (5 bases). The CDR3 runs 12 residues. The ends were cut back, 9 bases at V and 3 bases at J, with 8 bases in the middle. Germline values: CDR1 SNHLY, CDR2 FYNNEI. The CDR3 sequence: CASTGANEKLFF. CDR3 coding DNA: TGTGCCAGTACAGGAGCTAATGAAAAACTGTTTTTT.

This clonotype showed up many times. The CDR3 sequence is CSVGAASYYEQYF. CDR3 DNA sequence: TGCAGCGTTGGAGCCGCGAGCTACTACGAGCAGTACTTC. The V gene is TRBV29-1, the J gene TRBJ2-7; D is uncertain. Trimming took off 4 bases at V and 3 bases at J, with 13 bases between the two ends. The CDR3 contains 13 residues. Germline lookup yields CDR1 SQVTM and CDR2 ANQGSEA.

In nucleotides, the CDR3 is TGTGCCAGCTCACAAACCCCGGGACAGAACACTGAAGCTTTCTTT. Protein product: CASSQTPGQNTEAFF. The V gene is TRBV25-1, the J gene TRBJ1-1, with a possible D match to TRBD1 (6 bases). Per germline, CDR1 MGHDK and CDR2 SYGVNS. The CDR3 is 15 residues long. Trimming pared 8 bases from V and 1 base from J, leaving 17 bases between.

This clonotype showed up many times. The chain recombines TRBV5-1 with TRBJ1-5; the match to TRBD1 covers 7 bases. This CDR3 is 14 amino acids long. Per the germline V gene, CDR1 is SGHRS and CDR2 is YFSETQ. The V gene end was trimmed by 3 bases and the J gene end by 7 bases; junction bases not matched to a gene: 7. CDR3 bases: TGCGCCAGCAGCTCCGGACAGGCTCAGCAGCCCCAGCATTTT. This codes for CASSSGQAQQPQHF. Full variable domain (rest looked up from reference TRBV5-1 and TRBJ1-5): KAGVTQTPRYLIKTRGQQVTLSCSPISGHRSVSWYQQTPGQGLQFLFEYFSETQRNKGNFPGRFSGRQFSNSRSEMNVSTLELGDSALYLCASSSGQAQQPQHFGDGTRLSIL.

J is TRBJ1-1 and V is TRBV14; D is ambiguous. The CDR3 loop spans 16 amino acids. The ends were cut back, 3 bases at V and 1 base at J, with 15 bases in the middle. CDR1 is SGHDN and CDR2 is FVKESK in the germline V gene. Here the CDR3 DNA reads TGTGCCAGCAGCCACCGAACCGGGATGGGGAACACTGAAGCTTTCTTT. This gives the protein CASSHRTGMGNTEAFF.

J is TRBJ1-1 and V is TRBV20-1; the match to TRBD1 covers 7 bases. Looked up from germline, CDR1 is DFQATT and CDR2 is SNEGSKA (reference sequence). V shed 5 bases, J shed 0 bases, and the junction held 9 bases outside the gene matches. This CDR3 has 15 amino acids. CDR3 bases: TGCAGTGCTGCCAGGGGGGGCGGAATGAACACTGAAGCTTTCTTT. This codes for CSAARGGGMNTEAFF.

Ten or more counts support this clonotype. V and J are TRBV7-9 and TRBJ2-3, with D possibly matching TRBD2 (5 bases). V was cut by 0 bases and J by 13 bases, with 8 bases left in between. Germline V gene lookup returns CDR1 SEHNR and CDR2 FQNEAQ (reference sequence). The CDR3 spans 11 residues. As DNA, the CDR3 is TGTGCCAGCAGCTTAGCTAGCGAGAAGTATTTT. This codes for CASSLASEKYF.